One and the same sample provided the 2 T cell receptor beta chains below, sequenced in a study of cytomegalovirus exposure and HLA in healthy donors. Vbeta (60) and Jbeta (13) primers were used in the PCR. The protocol was immunoSEQ multiplex PCR, while the TCRdb copy is restricted to in-frame clones and leaves out a portion. This table holds about 72,000 clones, 65% to 80% found once. Sequencing used PBMCs. The receptors stem from a man between 40 and 49 years old in good health and CMV-seropositive.

This clone came up a few times. In nucleotides, the CDR3 is TGTGCCAGCAGCATTAGCGGCGGGTTGGCGGAGACCCAGTACTTC. Encoded protein: CASSISGGLAETQYF. The V gene is TRBV7-2, the J gene TRBJ2-5; D may be TRBD2 (6 bases). CDR3 length equals 15 residues. The germline gives CDR1 SGHTA, CDR2 FQGNSA. V lost 5 bases to trimming and J lost 5 bases, with 18 bases between them. The complete variable domain, with remaining parts taken from reference TRBV7-2 and TRBJ2-5, reads GAGVSQSPSNKVTEKGKDVELRCDPISGHTALYWYRQSLGQGLEFLIYFQGNSAPDKSGLPSDRFSAERTGGSVSTLTIQRTQQEDSAVYLCASSISGGLAETQYFGPGTRLLVL.

This chain connects TRBV5-4 to TRBJ2-6; D gene uncertain. V dropped 6 bases and J dropped 1 base, with 14 bases sitting between them. Germline CDR1 reads SGHNT; CDR2 reads YYREEE (reference sequence). This CDR3 is built from 16 residues. The chain's CDR3 is CASTRLGSSGANVLTF. In DNA form, the CDR3 reads TGTGCCAGCACCCGCCTCGGTAGTTCTGGGGCCAACGTCCTGACTTTC.